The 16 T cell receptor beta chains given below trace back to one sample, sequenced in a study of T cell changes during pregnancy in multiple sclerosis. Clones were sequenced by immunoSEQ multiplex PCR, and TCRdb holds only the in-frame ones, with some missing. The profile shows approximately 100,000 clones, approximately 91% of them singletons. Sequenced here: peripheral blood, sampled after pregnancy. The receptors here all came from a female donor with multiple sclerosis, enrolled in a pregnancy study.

In DNA form, the CDR3 reads TGTGCCAGCAGTGATCCCGGGACAGGGAGCGGCTACACCTTC. Translated, it gives CASSDPGTGSGYTF. The V and J genes are TRBV9 and TRBJ1-2; 9 positions match TRBD1. The germline gives CDR1 SGDLS, CDR2 YYNGEE. V lost 5 bases and J lost 8; bases outside the gene matches: 10. The CDR3 is 14 amino acids.

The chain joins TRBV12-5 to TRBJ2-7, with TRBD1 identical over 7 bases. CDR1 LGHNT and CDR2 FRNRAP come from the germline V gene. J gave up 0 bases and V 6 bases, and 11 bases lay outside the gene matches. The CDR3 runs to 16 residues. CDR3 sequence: CASGLLGGRSSYEQYF. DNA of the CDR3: TGTGCTAGTGGGTTGTTAGGGGGCAGGAGCTCCTACGAGCAGTACTTC.

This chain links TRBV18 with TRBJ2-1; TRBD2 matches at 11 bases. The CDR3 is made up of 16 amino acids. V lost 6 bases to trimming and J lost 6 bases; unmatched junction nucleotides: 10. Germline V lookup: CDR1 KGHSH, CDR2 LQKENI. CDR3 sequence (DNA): TGTGCCAGCTCGTCTCTTAGCGGGGGGGTCGTCAATGAGCAGTTCTTC. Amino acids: CASSSLSGGVVNEQFF. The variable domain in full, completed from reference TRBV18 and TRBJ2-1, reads NAGVMQNPRHLVRRRGQEARLRCSPMKGHSHVYWYRQLPEEGLKFMVYLQKENIIDESGMPKERFSAEFPKEGPSILRIQQVVRGDSAAYFCASSSLSGGVVNEQFFGPGTRLTVL.

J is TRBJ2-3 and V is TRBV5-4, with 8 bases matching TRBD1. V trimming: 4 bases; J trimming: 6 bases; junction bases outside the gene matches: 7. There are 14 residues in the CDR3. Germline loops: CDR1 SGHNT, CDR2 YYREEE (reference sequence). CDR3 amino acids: CASSRTGLTDTQYF. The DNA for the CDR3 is TGTGCCAGCAGCCGGACAGGGCTTACCGATACGCAGTATTTT.

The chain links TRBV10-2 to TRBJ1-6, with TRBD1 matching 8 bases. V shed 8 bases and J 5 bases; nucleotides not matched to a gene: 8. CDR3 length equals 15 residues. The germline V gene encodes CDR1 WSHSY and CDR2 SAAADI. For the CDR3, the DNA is TGCGCCAGCTACCCGGGACAGGCCGATAATTCACCCCTCCACTTT. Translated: CASYPGQADNSPLHF.

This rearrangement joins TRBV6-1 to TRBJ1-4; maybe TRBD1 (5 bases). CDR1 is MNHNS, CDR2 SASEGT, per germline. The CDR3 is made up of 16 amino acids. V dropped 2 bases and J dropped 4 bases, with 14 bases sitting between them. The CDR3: CASSETRGIGNEKLFF. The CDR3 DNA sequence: TGTGCCAGCAGTGAAACCCGGGGGATCGGTAATGAAAAACTGTTTTTT.

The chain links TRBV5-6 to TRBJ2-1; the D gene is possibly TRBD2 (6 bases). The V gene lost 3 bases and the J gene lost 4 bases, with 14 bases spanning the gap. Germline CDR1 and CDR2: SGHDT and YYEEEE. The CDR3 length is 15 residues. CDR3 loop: CASSSPPGGYNEQFF. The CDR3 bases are TGTGCCAGCAGCTCACCCCCTGGGGGGTACAATGAGCAGTTCTTC.

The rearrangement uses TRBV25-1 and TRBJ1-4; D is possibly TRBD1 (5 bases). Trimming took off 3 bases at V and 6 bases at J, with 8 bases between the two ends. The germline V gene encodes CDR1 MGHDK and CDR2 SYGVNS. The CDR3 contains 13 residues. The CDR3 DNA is TGTGCCAGCAGTGAGGGGGGTGATGAAAAACTGTTTTTT. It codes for CASSEGGDEKLFF.

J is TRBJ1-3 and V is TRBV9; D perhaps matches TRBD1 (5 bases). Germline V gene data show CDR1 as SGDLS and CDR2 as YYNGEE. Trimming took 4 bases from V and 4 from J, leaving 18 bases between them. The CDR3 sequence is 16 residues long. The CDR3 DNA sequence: TGTGCCAGCAGCCCCCAGGGAACTAAGTCGGGAAACACCATATATTTT. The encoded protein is CASSPQGTKSGNTIYF.

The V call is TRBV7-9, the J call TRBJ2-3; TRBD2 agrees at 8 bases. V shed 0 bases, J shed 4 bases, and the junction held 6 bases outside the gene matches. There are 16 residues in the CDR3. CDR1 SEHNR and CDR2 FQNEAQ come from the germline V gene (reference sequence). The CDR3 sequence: CASSLAQRGPADTQYF. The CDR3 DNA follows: TGTGCCAGCAGCTTAGCGCAGCGGGGGCCAGCAGATACGCAGTATTTT.

CDR3 region: CASSKRGGWNEQFF. In DNA, the CDR3 is TGTGCCAGCAGCAAAAGGGGAGGCTGGAATGAGCAGTTCTTC. The chain recombines TRBV21-1 with TRBJ2-1; TRBD2, the table's D call, was not compared with the DNA. TRBV21-1 is a known pseudogene. The CDR3 is made up of 14 amino acids.

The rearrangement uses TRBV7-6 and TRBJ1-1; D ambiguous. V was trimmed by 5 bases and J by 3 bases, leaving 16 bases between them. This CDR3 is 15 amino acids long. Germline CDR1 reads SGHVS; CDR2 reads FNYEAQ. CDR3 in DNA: TGTGCCAGCAGCCCCTCTCGATTGGGAGACACTGAAGCTTTCTTT. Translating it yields CASSPSRLGDTEAFF.

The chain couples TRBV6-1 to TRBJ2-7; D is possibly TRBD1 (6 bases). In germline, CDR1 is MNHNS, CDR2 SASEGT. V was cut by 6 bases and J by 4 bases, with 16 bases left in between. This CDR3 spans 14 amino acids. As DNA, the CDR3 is TGTGCCAGCAGAGGGACACTCCTGTCGTACGAGCAGTACTTC. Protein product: CASRGTLLSYEQYF.

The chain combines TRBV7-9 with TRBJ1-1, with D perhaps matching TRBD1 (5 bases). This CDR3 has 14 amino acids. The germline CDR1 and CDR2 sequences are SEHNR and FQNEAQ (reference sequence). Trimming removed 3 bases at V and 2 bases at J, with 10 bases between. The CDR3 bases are TGTGCCAGCAGCTTGGCGGGGGATAACACTGAAGCTTTCTTT. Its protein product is CASSLAGDNTEAFF.

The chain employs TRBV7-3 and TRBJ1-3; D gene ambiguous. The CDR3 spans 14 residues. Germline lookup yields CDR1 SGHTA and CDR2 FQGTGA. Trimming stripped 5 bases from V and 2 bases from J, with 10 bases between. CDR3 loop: CASSPGDPGNTIYF. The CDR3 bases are TGTGCCAGCAGCCCCGGAGACCCTGGAAACACCATATATTTT.

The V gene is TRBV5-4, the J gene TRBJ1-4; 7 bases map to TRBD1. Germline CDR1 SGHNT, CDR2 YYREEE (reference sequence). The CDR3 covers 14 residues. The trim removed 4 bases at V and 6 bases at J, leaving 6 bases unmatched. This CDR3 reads CASSIRQGHEKLFF. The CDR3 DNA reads TGTGCCAGCAGCATTCGACAGGGCCATGAAAAACTGTTTTTT. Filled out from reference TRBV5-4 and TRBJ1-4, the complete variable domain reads ETGVTQSPTHLIKTRGQQVTLRCSSQSGHNTVSWYQQALGQGPQFIFQYYREEENGRGNFPPRFSGLQFPNYSSELNVNALELDDSALYLCASSIRQGHEKLFFGSGTQLSVL.